Each of the 15 T cell receptor beta chains below was sequenced from the same sample in a study of T-cell memory formation after mild COVID-19. TCRdb re-analysed the 5' RACE reads in MiXCR, keeping a single row per CDR3 protein. The repertoire has 400,000 to 500,000 distinct CDR3 sequences, about 20% of them found once; the top ten carry about a fifth. The sequenced material came from PBMCs or a T cell subset sorted from them (not recorded which). The receptors were gathered from a man between 18 and 29 years old who had mild COVID-19 (a few samples of this study predate the infection). Cell type and time point are not known.

This clonotype was seen more than once but under ten times. This chain joins TRBV24-1 and TRBJ1-2, with D maybe TRBD1 (6 bases). The CDR3 spans 14 residues. Germline values: CDR1 KGHDR, CDR2 SFDVKD. Trimming pared 3 bases from V and 4 bases from J, leaving 11 bases between. The CDR3 sequence is CATSDGRGVYGYTF. The CDR3 coding sequence is TGTGCCACCAGTGATGGAAGGGGGGTCTATGGCTACACCTTC.

This clonotype occurred a few times. V is TRBV7-9 and J is TRBJ2-7; D might be TRBD2 (5 bases). Germline V lookup: CDR1 SEHNR, CDR2 FQNEAQ (reference sequence). V was pared by 4 bases and J by 6 bases, with 22 bases between. The CDR3 length is 16 residues. CDR3 in DNA: TGTGCCAGCAGCTCCCCCTACGGGGAAAGGACCATCGAGCAGTACTTC. Its protein product is CASSSPYGERTIEQYF. The entire variable domain, with the rest obtained from reference TRBV7-9 and TRBJ2-7, is as follows: DTGVSQNPRHKITKRGQNVTFRCDPISEHNRLYWYRQTLGQGPEFLTYFQNEAQLEKSRLLSDRFSAERPKGSFSTLEIQRTEQGDSAMYLCASSSPYGERTIEQYFGPGTRLTVT.

This chain links TRBV10-2 with TRBJ2-1; no definite D call. Germline V gene sequence: CDR1 WSHSY, CDR2 SAAADI. The ends were cut back, 0 bases at V and 4 bases at J, with 7 bases in the middle. The CDR3 loop spans 14 amino acids. CDR3 amino acids: CASSESWSYNEQFF. In DNA form, the CDR3 reads TGCGCCAGCAGTGAGTCGTGGAGTTACAATGAGCAGTTCTTC.

J is TRBJ2-7 and V is TRBV20-1, with 8 bases matching TRBD2. CDR1 and CDR2 from the germline V gene are DFQATT and SNEGSKA (reference sequence). The CDR3 runs to 14 residues. V shed 4 bases, J shed 0 bases, and the junction held 5 bases outside the gene matches. In DNA, the CDR3 is TGCAGTGCTATGGGACTAGGCAGCTCCTACGAGCAGTACTTC. Protein sequence: CSAMGLGSSYEQYF.

The J gene is TRBJ2-2, the V gene TRBV7-2, with a tentative D call TRBD1 (6 bases). Germline V lookup: CDR1 SGHTA, CDR2 FQGNSA. Trimming shortened V by 2 bases and J by 8 bases, and 15 bases separated the two germline ends. The CDR3 is made up of 15 amino acids. In DNA, the CDR3 is TGTGCCAGCAGCTTATTACTGGGGGCCTCGGGGGAGCTGTTTTTT. It codes for CASSLLLGASGELFF.

This clonotype occurred a few times. The chain links TRBV7-9 to TRBJ2-3; TRBD1 matches at 8 bases. Germline CDR1 is SEHNR and CDR2 is FQNEAQ (reference sequence). Trimming at V came to 5 bases and at J to 1 base, leaving 2 bases not matched to a gene. This CDR3 spans 14 amino acids. In DNA, the CDR3 is TGTGCCAGCAGCCTCAGGGGGCGCACAGATACGCAGTATTTT. It is translated as CASSLRGRTDTQYF.

This clonotype occurred many times. Mismatch with germline at one junction end may stem from a read error. V gene TRBV7-7 combines with J gene TRBJ2-2; D unclear. This CDR3 contains 14 residues. Germline CDR1 and CDR2: SSHAT and FNYEAQ (reference sequence). In DNA form, the CDR3 reads TGTGCTAGCAGCTTAGCCATAAACACCGGGGAGCTGTTTTTT. It specifies CASSLAINTGELFF.

This chain connects TRBV5-5 to TRBJ2-1, with 7 bases matching TRBD1. The length of the CDR3 is 17 residues. The trim removed 3 bases at V and 9 bases at J, leaving 18 bases unmatched. The germline CDR1 and CDR2 sequences are SGHKS and YYEKEE (reference sequence). The chain's CDR3 is CASSSELETGSRGEQFF. CDR3 sequence (DNA): TGTGCCAGCAGCTCCGAACTAGAGACAGGGTCAAGGGGTGAGCAGTTCTTC.

This clonotype was seen more than once but under ten times. The gene calls are TRBV29-1 and TRBJ2-5; no firm D call. The CDR3 sequence is 14 residues long. Germline V gene data show CDR1 as SQVTM and CDR2 as ANQGSEA. V lost 3 bases, J lost 1 base, and 12 bases lay in between. DNA of the CDR3: TGCAGCGTTGAGATGTGGCGGAGCCAAGAGACCCAGTACTTC. As protein: CSVEMWRSQETQYF.

This sequence joins TRBV7-2 and TRBJ2-5, with unresolved D. The germline CDR1 and CDR2 sequences are SGHTA and FQGNSA. This CDR3 is built from 12 residues. Trimming took off 2 bases at V and 6 bases at J, with 7 bases between the two ends. CDR3 DNA sequence: TGTGCCAGCAGCTTAATGAGGCAGACCCAGTACTTC. This encodes CASSLMRQTQYF.

This clonotype showed up many times. The CDR3 region is CASSLAPAGAGELFF. As DNA, the CDR3 is TGTGCCAGCAGCTTGGCTCCGGCAGGGGCCGGGGAGCTGTTTTTT. The chain uses TRBV5-5 and TRBJ2-2; D might be TRBD1 (6 bases). The CDR3 has 15 residues. The V gene lost 0 bases and the J gene lost 6 bases, with 12 bases spanning the gap. Germline CDR1 is SGHKS and CDR2 is YYEKEE (reference sequence).

CDR3 DNA: TGCGCCAGCAGCTTGAGGCAGGGGAATGGTGAGCAGTTCTTC. Translating it yields CASSLRQGNGEQFF. This chain connects TRBV5-1 to TRBJ2-1, with D possibly being TRBD1 (6 bases). CDR3 length: 14 residues. Per the germline V gene, CDR1 is SGHRS and CDR2 is YFSETQ. Trimming shortened V by 1 base and J by 9 bases, and 14 bases separated the two germline ends.

This clonotype has at least ten counts. A single base separates this from a much larger clone, so it may be a read error. The J gene is TRBJ2-2, the V gene TRBV7-9, with D hard to call. This CDR3 contains 12 residues. V was trimmed by 0 bases and J by 4 bases, leaving 0 bases between them. CDR1 and CDR2 from the germline V gene are SEHNR and FQNEAQ (reference sequence). In DNA form, the CDR3 reads TGTGCCAGCAGCTTAGCCACCGGGGAGCTGTTTTTT. This translates into CASSLATGELFF.

V and J are TRBV9 and TRBJ1-2; 9 bases are a match to TRBD1. Germline trimming cut 3 bases from V and 6 bases from J; bases unmatched to any gene: 15. CDR3 size: 17 residues. Germline V lookup: CDR1 SGDLS, CDR2 YYNGEE. CDR3 DNA sequence: TGTGCCAGCAGCGGGGAGGGCGAGGGACAGGGCACCCATGGCTACACCTTC. Its translation is CASSGEGEGQGTHGYTF.

The V gene is TRBV29-1, the J gene TRBJ2-5; TRBD1 matches 9 bases. With V trimmed by 3 bases and J by 5 bases, 4 bases remained unmatched. Per the germline V gene, CDR1 is SQVTM and CDR2 is ANQGSEA. The CDR3 consists of 13 residues. The CDR3 DNA is TGCAGCGTTGAGTGGGACAGGGATGAGACCCAGTACTTC. Translating it yields CSVEWDRDETQYF.